These 24 T cell receptor beta chains share one sample of origin, sequenced in a study of a mutant IDH1 vaccine in newly diagnosed glioma. Time point here: baseline, week 1 (first vaccination visit). Sample treatment: pre-vaccination baseline after standard-of-care therapy. Method: immunoSEQ multiplex PCR; TCRdb's copy keeps in-frame clones and lacks some. The table lists around 50,000 clones, roughly 90% of them singletons. The source was PBMCs, collected from a glioma patient treated with radiotherapy, temozolomide or both. The origin of the receptors is a man aged 35-49 years with glioma.

V usage is TRBV27 and J usage is TRBJ2-7; TRBD1 matches 7 bases. The CDR3 sequence is 14 residues long. CDR1 and CDR2 (germline): MNHEY, SMNVEV (reference sequence). The V and J ends lost 4 bases and 1 base, in that order; junction bases with no gene match: 4. CDR3 residues: CASSSIQGSYEQYF. The CDR3 DNA sequence: TGTGCCAGCAGTTCCATACAGGGGTCCTACGAGCAGTACTTC.

This clone was counted a single time. J is TRBJ2-1 and V is TRBV2, with D possibly matching TRBD1 (5 bases). V gave up 3 bases and J gave up 7 bases, with 10 bases separating them. Per germline, CDR1 SNHLY and CDR2 FYNNEI. The CDR3 runs 13 residues. The CDR3 region has the DNA TGTGCCAGCAGTGAGCAGGGTGGGAATGAGCAGTTCTTC. Translating it yields CASSEQGGNEQFF.

This chain joins TRBV2 and TRBJ2-1; 8 nucleotides match TRBD2. The germline V gene encodes CDR1 SNHLY and CDR2 FYNNEI. This CDR3 is built from 15 residues. The trim removed 6 bases at V and 1 base at J, leaving 5 bases unmatched. This chain's CDR3 is CASRDSGISYNEQFF. CDR3 DNA sequence: TGTGCCAGCAGAGATAGCGGGATATCCTACAATGAGCAGTTCTTC.

The genes are TRBV7-8 and TRBJ1-4; the D is unclear. Per the germline V gene, CDR1 is SGHVS and CDR2 is FQNEAQ. The CDR3 runs to 12 residues. Trimming left V 5 bases short and J 7 bases short, with 8 bases between. CDR3 sequence (DNA): TGTGCCAGCAGCCTGGGCGTTGAAAAACTGTTTTTT. Translating it yields CASSLGVEKLFF.

The chain recombines TRBV5-8 with TRBJ2-1, with D possibly called TRBD1 or TRBD2 (5 bases each). The CDR3 extends over 16 amino acids. Per germline, CDR1 SGHTS and CDR2 YDEGEE. V lost 7 bases and J lost 2, with 19 bases in between. CDR3 region: CASGTPSRGTYNEQFF. The DNA of the CDR3 is TGTGCCAGCGGTACCCCTTCGAGGGGCACCTACAATGAGCAGTTCTTC.

The chain carries TRBV2 and TRBJ1-5; 7 bases fit TRBD1. In germline, CDR1 is SNHLY, CDR2 FYNNEI. Losses at the gene ends were 6 bases for V and 6 bases for J; bases not matched to a gene: 11. This CDR3 is built from 15 residues. The CDR3 region is CASRRQGGSGQPQHF. DNA for the CDR3: TGTGCCAGCAGACGACAGGGAGGCTCGGGTCAGCCCCAGCATTTT.

The rearrangement links TRBV7-9 to TRBJ1-1; D remains unclear. Trimming cost V 9 bases and J 3 bases, with 14 bases left between them. CDR1 SEHNR and CDR2 FQNEAQ come from the germline V gene (reference sequence). CDR3 length: 13 residues. In DNA, the CDR3 is TGTGCCAGTAACCTCGGGGTTGACACTGAAGCTTTCTTT. As protein: CASNLGVDTEAFF.

This rearrangement joins TRBV4-3 to TRBJ2-5; TRBD1 matches 9 bases. V shed 10 bases and J 5 bases; nucleotides not matched to a gene: 23. The germline gives CDR1 LGHNA, CDR2 YSLEER. The CDR3 extends over 18 amino acids. The CDR3 DNA is TGCGCCACCTTAGGACAGGGGCGGATCCCTCGGGCTAGTGAGACCCAGTACTTC. It is translated as CATLGQGRIPRASETQYF.

The rearrangement joins TRBV7-2 to TRBJ2-1; 9 positions agree with TRBD2. CDR1 is SGHTA and CDR2 is FQGNSA in the germline V gene. This CDR3 contains 16 residues. With V trimmed by 5 bases and J by 8 bases, 13 bases remained unmatched. CDR3 in DNA: TGTGCCAGCAGCATCTCAGCGGGAGGCGGGAGGGATGAGCAGTTCTTC. This encodes CASSISAGGGRDEQFF.

The chain has TRBV5-4 and TRBJ2-1; 8 bases fit TRBD2. V was clipped by 5 bases and J by 3 bases; unmatched bases: 10. The CDR3 is 16 residues long. Germline V lookup: CDR1 SGHNT, CDR2 YYREEE (reference sequence). This chain's CDR3 is CASSSIQSGGYNEQFF. The DNA for the CDR3 is TGTGCCAGCAGTTCGATCCAAAGCGGGGGCTACAATGAGCAGTTCTTC.

This CDR3 is CASSLIAGGPGELFF. CDR3 coding DNA: TGTGCCAGCAGCCTTATAGCGGGAGGCCCCGGGGAGCTGTTTTTT. The chain joins TRBV7-9 to TRBJ2-2, with 10 bases fitting TRBD2. The CDR3 is 15 amino acids. Losses at the gene ends were 5 bases for V and 6 bases for J; bases not matched to a gene: 6. Germline-derived CDR1 and CDR2 are SEHNR and FQNEAQ (reference sequence).

The rearrangement links TRBV7-2 to TRBJ2-7, with 7 bases aligning to TRBD2. There are 13 residues in the CDR3. Germline CDR1 SGHTA, CDR2 FQGNSA. Trimming at V came to 8 bases and at J to 1 base, leaving 5 bases not matched to a gene. The chain's CDR3 is CASVPGGSYEQYF. The CDR3 coding sequence is TGTGCCAGCGTCCCGGGAGGATCCTACGAGCAGTACTTC.

The sample holds a few counts of this clone. J is TRBJ2-3 and V is TRBV6-1, with a possible D match to TRBD2 (6 bases). V shed 6 bases and J shed 3 bases, with 16 bases lying between them. The CDR3 has 15 residues. In germline, CDR1 is MNHNS, CDR2 SASEGT. The CDR3: CASRHRKSGTDTQYF. The CDR3 nucleotides read TGTGCCAGCAGGCATCGGAAAAGCGGGACAGATACGCAGTATTTT.

The chain uses TRBV25-1 and TRBJ2-3; 7 bases align to TRBD2. The CDR3 sequence is 15 residues long. Germline V gene sequence: CDR1 MGHDK, CDR2 SYGVNS. The trim removed 2 bases at V and 2 bases at J, leaving 4 bases unmatched. In DNA form, the CDR3 reads TGTGCCAGCAGTGAAGACGCGGGAGTCACAGATACGCAGTATTTT. It specifies CASSEDAGVTDTQYF.

This chain links TRBV6-1 with TRBJ2-7; 9 bases fit TRBD1. This CDR3 region has 16 residues. CDR1 and CDR2 (germline): MNHNS, SASEGT. The V gene end was trimmed by 4 bases and the J gene end by 3 bases; junction bases not matched to a gene: 10. The CDR3 protein is CASSVGRDRVHYEQYF. For the CDR3, the DNA is TGTGCCAGCAGTGTCGGCCGGGACAGGGTCCACTACGAGCAGTACTTC.

The chain links TRBV6-5 to TRBJ2-3; 7 nucleotides align to TRBD2. The CDR3 sequence is 12 residues long. V lost 4 bases to trimming and J lost 13 bases; unmatched junction nucleotides: 8. Germline V CDR1 and CDR2: MNHEY, SVGAGI. CDR3 bases: TGTGCCAGCAGTTCGATGCCGGGACTAAAGTATTTT. It translates to CASSSMPGLKYF.

This chain uses TRBV2 with TRBJ2-1; 7 bases are shared with TRBD1. J lost 8 bases, V lost 6 bases, and 10 bases had no gene match. Looked up from germline, CDR1 is SNHLY and CDR2 is FYNNEI. CDR3 length equals 14 residues. The CDR3 spells CASRRQGGYDEQFF. The CDR3 DNA is TGTGCCAGCAGGCGACAGGGTGGGTACGATGAGCAGTTCTTC.

This chain connects TRBV4-2 to TRBJ2-2; TRBD2 matches 7 bases. Germline assignment: CDR1 LGHNA and CDR2 YNFKEQ. CDR3 length: 18 residues. Unmatched junction bases numbered 9, after V lost 1 base and J lost 1 base. CDR3 bases: TGTGCCAGCAGCCAAGTGGGGTTCGGCGGGAGGAACACCGGGGAGCTGTTTTTT. This encodes CASSQVGFGGRNTGELFF.

The rearrangement links TRBV10-3 to TRBJ2-7, with TRBD1 as a possible D gene (6 bases). CDR3 length equals 13 residues. CDR1 is ENHRY and CDR2 is SYGVKD in the germline V gene. Deletions cut 8 bases from V and 4 bases from J, with 15 bases between. CDR3 bases: TGTGCCATCGGCGGACAGATCCTTTACGAGCAGTACTTC. This gives the protein CAIGGQILYEQYF.

V gene TRBV5-6 combines with J gene TRBJ2-5; the match to TRBD1 covers 7 bases. The closer fit of TRBJ2-7 to the DNA end suggests the J call may be wrong. The CDR3 is 14 amino acids. Germline V gives CDR1 SGHDT, CDR2 YYEEEE. DNA for the CDR3: TGTGCCAGCAGCTTGGGACAGGGAAGGTACGAGCAGTACTTC. It specifies CASSLGQGRYEQYF.

The genes are TRBV29-1 and TRBJ2-7; D is possibly TRBD1 (5 bases). The V and J ends lost 8 bases and 5 bases respectively, with 16 bases between them. CDR1 SQVTM and CDR2 ANQGSEA come from the germline V gene. The CDR3 has 12 amino acids. The CDR3 sequence: CSTKQGRDEQYF. CDR3 DNA: TGCAGCACCAAGCAGGGTAGGGACGAGCAGTACTTC.

V is TRBV19 and J is TRBJ2-1; TRBD1 is a possible D gene (6 bases). Trimming left V 5 bases short and J 8 bases short, with 22 bases between. This CDR3 is 16 amino acids long. Germline-derived CDR1 and CDR2 are LNHDA and SQIVND (reference sequence). CDR3 sequence reads: CASSPLGQGMSHEQFF. CDR3 in DNA: TGTGCCAGTAGTCCCCTAGGTCAGGGGATGAGCCATGAGCAGTTCTTC.

The chain is built from TRBV6-4 and TRBJ2-7; TRBD1 is a possible D gene (6 bases). Germline V gene sequence: CDR1 MRHNA, CDR2 SNTAGT. There are 14 residues in the CDR3. V shed 7 bases and J shed 4 bases, with 17 bases lying between them. This CDR3 reads CASMNRVYIYEQYF. DNA of the CDR3: TGTGCCAGCATGAACAGGGTATACATATACGAGCAGTACTTC.

The V call is TRBV18, the J call TRBJ1-5; D is undetermined. The germline gives CDR1 KGHSH, CDR2 LQKENI. The CDR3 is 14 residues long. The germline V and J ends were trimmed by 2 bases and 7 bases, with 12 bases remaining between them. The CDR3 loop reads CASSPDFTRQPQHF. The CDR3 DNA reads as TGTGCCAGCTCACCAGACTTCACCCGACAGCCCCAGCATTTT.